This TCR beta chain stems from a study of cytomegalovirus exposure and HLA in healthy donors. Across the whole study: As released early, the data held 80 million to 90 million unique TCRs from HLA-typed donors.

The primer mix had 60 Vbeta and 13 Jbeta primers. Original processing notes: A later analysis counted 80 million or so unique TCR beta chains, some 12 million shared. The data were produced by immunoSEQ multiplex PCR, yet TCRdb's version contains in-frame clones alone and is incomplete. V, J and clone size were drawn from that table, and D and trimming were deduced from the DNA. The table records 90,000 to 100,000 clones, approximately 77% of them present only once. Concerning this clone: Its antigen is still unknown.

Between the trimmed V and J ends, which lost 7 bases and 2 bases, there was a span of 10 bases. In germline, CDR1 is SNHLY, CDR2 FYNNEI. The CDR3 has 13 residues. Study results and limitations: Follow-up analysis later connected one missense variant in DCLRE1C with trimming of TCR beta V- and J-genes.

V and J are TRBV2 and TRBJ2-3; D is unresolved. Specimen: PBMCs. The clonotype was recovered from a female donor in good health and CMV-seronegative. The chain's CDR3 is CASNPSFTDTQYF. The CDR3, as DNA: TGTGCCAGCAATCCCAGTTTCACAGATACGCAGTATTTT. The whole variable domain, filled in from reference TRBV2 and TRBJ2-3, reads EPEVTQTPSHQVTQMGQEVILRCVPISNHLYFYWYRQILGQKVEFLVSFYNNEISEKSEIFDDQFSVERPDGSNFTLKIRSTKLEDSAMYFCASNPSFTDTQYFGPGTRLTVL.